This T cell receptor (beta chain) was sequenced during a study of blood T cell repertoires in COVID-19. Followed over time, Seattle patients had been enrolled while infection was active. Method: immunoSEQ multiplex PCR; TCRdb's copy keeps in-frame clones and lacks some. The sample lists approximately 460,000 clones; roughly 89% were seen once. Source material: peripheral blood. The receptor was isolated from a man younger than 35 with COVID-19, enrolled during active disease.

The CDR3 DNA reads TGTGCCAGCAGCTTAACGGTCACACACACCGGGGAGCTGTTTTTT. Residues: CASSLTVTHTGELFF. The chain joins TRBV7-3 to TRBJ2-2; D uncertain. This CDR3 contains 15 residues. V lost 0 bases to trimming and J lost 3 bases, with 8 bases between them. From germline, CDR1 is SGHTA and CDR2 FQGTGA.